A selection of T cell receptor beta chains follows, all from one sample in a study of glioma-infiltrating T cells after dendritic cell vaccination. Repertoires were generated with immunoSEQ multiplex PCR, while TCRdb's copy carries only in-frame clones and drops some. The data contain under 100,000 clones, over 75% of them singletons. The starting material was blood, obtained before dendritic cell vaccination. These receptors originate from a human donor with glioblastoma. Both conserved end residues are part of each CDR3. D genes are given only for firm matches. For some rows the clone size is stated as once, few or many, or as a class when expanded; others skip it.

J gene	V gene	D gene	clone size	CDR3 DNA	CDR3 protein
TRBJ1-2	TRBV25-1	.	.	TGTGCCAGCAGTCAGGACAGCAGCCTCAACTATGGGGGCTACACCTTC	CASSQDSSLNYGGYTF
TRBJ2-7	TRBV5-4	TRBD2	.	TGTGCCAGCAGCTTGGGCGCTAGCGGGGGATCCTACGAGCAGTACTTC	CASSLGASGGSYEQYF
TRBJ2-2	TRBV5-1	TRBD1	few	TGCGCCAGCAGCGCTGCCCGGGACAGGGGTGCCGGGGAGCTGTTTTTT	CASSAARDRGAGELFF
TRBJ2-1	TRBV18	TRBD2	.	TGTGCCAGCTCACCCTTTAGCGGGAGTGAGAATGAGCAGTTCTTC	CASSPFSGSENEQFF
TRBJ2-7	TRBV4-2	TRBD1	.	TGTGCCAGCAGCCAACTAACAGGGGTTTCTTACGAGCAGTACTTC	CASSQLTGVSYEQYF
TRBJ1-2	TRBV20-1	.	.	TGCAGTGCTCCTAAAGCCGGGGAAGAAACCTTC	CSAPKAGEETF
TRBJ1-1	TRBV20-1	.	.	TGCAGTGCCCTAAGTGGGCCAGCTTTCTTT	CSALSGPAFF
TRBJ2-1	TRBV7-9	TRBD2	.	TGTGCCAGCAGCTTGACTAGCGGATACAGCTCCTACAATGAGCAGTTCTTC	CASSLTSGYSSYNEQFF
TRBJ2-1	TRBV7-7	TRBD1	.	TGTGCTAGCAGCCGGGACAGCAACAATGAGCAGTTCTTC	CASSRDSNNEQFF
TRBJ1-1	TRBV6-6	.	.	TGTGCCAGCAGGGGCCTAGAAGCTTTCTTT	CASRGLEAFF
TRBJ2-1	TRBV5-1	TRBD2	.	TGCGCCAGCAGCTTCCTGACTAGCAGGAACTCCTACAATGAGCAGTTCTTC	CASSFLTSRNSYNEQFF